The 6 T cell receptor beta chains reported below all come from one sample, sequenced in a study of beta chain features in type 1 diabetes. Every isolated RNA sample was fully reverse transcribed, so sequencing captured expressed TCRB transcripts. Sequencing was performed with immunoSEQ multiplex PCR; in TCRdb, only in-frame clones are kept and a portion is missing. The sample has around 350,000 clones, around 13% seen once. Sequencing was done on a sample of naive CD4+ T cells from blood. Receptors originate from a man in his late teens or twenties in good health.

This clone was found a few times. The chain joins TRBV29-1 to TRBJ2-2; 7 nucleotides align to TRBD1. The CDR3 has 15 residues. Trimming cost V 7 bases and J 6 bases; bases outside gene matches: 14. Germline V CDR1 and CDR2: SQVTM, ANQGSEA. CDR3 DNA: TGCAGCGGAGGGGATGGACAGGATGCATCCGGGGAGCTGTTTTTT. It yields the protein CSGGDGQDASGELFF.

This clone was found a few times. The chain employs TRBV6-5 and TRBJ2-1, with 13 bases fitting TRBD2. With V trimmed by 3 bases and J by 9 bases, 8 bases remained unmatched. The CDR3 is 16 amino acids. Looked up from germline, CDR1 is MNHEY and CDR2 is SVGAGI. The CDR3 DNA reads as TGTGCCAGCAGTTATAGTCCGGGACTAGCGGGAACTGAGCAGTTCTTC. This encodes CASSYSPGLAGTEQFF.

The gene calls are TRBV29-1 and TRBJ1-1; 8 positions agree with TRBD1. Trimming took 8 bases from V and 6 from J; bases not matched to a gene: 5. CDR1 is SQVTM, CDR2 ANQGSEA, per germline. CDR3 length: 11 amino acids. The CDR3 region is CSSGQGPEAFF. As DNA, the CDR3 is TGCAGCTCTGGACAGGGCCCTGAAGCTTTCTTT.

The V gene is TRBV5-4, the J gene TRBJ1-2, with D tentatively TRBD1 (5 bases). Per the germline V gene, CDR1 is SGHNT and CDR2 is YYREEE (reference sequence). Trimming took 4 bases from V and 5 from J, leaving 15 bases between them. The CDR3 has 14 amino acids. The DNA of the CDR3 is TGTGCCAGCAGCGCCATGGGCAGGGATTATGGCTACACCTTC. It yields the protein CASSAMGRDYGYTF.

This clone showed up just a few times. The V and J genes are TRBV7-9 and TRBJ2-1; 12 nucleotides match TRBD2. CDR1 SEHNR and CDR2 FQNEAQ come from the germline V gene (reference sequence). V shed 2 bases and J 2 bases; nucleotides not matched to a gene: 1. This CDR3 comprises 16 residues. The CDR3 loop reads CASSLWTSGTYNEQFF. The CDR3 DNA is TGTGCCAGCAGCTTATGGACTAGCGGGACCTACAATGAGCAGTTCTTC.

The table lists this clone with many counts. This chain joins TRBV29-1 and TRBJ2-1; the D gene is possibly TRBD2 (5 bases). The CDR3 extends over 13 amino acids. CDR1 is SQVTM and CDR2 is ANQGSEA in the germline V gene. Deletions cut 8 bases from V and 6 bases from J, with 17 bases between. CDR3 bases: TGCAGCACCGCCGACACGGGGATCAATGAGCAGTTCTTC. It yields the protein CSTADTGINEQFF.